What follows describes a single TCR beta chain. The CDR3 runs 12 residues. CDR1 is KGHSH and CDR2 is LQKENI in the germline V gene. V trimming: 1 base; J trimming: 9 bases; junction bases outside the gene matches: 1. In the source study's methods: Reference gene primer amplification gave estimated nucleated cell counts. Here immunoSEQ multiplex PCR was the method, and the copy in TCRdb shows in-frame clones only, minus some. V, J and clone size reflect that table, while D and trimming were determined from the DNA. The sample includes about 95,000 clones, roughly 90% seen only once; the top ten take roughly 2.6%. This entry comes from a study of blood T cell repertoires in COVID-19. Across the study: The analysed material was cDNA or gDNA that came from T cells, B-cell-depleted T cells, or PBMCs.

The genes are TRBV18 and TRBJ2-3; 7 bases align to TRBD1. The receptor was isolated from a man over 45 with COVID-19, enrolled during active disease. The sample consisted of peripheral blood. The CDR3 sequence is CASSPQGATQYF. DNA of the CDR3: TGTGCCAGCTCACCACAGGGGGCCACGCAGTATTTT.